These 17 T cell receptor beta chains were sequenced from one sample in a study of early T cells in non-severe SARS-CoV-2 infection (dated by TCRdb to the early 2020s). The method behind the library was 5' RACE. Reads for this sample came from a NextSeq 500. The public reads were reprocessed in TCRdb via fastp at Q25 and MiXCR, keeping in-frame beta chains. Identical CDR3 protein sequences are pooled into one entry, listed with their most common genes and DNA. This sample is represented by 27,000 or so distinct CDR3 sequences; 2.9% of them were singletons. Of the sample, approximately 0.71% is held by the ten largest clones. Sequencing was performed on whole blood. These receptors originate from an adult who was a healthcare worker with PCR-confirmed SARS-CoV-2 infection or an uninfected control (not recorded which).

There are many counts of this clonotype. V usage is TRBV20-1 and J usage is TRBJ2-1, with no clear D. This CDR3 region has 13 residues. Germline CDR1 DFQATT, CDR2 SNEGSKA (reference sequence). Trimming shortened V by 0 bases and J by 5 bases, and 8 bases separated the two germline ends. CDR3 sequence (DNA): TGCAGTGCTAGAGATTGGGATAACAATGAGCAGTTCTTC. It specifies CSARDWDNNEQFF.

Many counts were recorded for this clonotype. The J gene is TRBJ2-3, the V gene TRBV7-2; D unresolved. The CDR3 is made up of 12 amino acids. Germline assignment: CDR1 SGHTA and CDR2 FQGNSA. Trimming shortened V by 6 bases and J by 2 bases, and 6 bases separated the two germline ends. The DNA of the CDR3 is TGTGCCAGCAGTCAATACACAGATACGCAGTATTTT. Its translation: CASSQYTDTQYF.

The sample holds many counts of this clonotype. V gene TRBV6-4 combines with J gene TRBJ2-2; tentative D call: TRBD2 (6 bases). Germline V gene sequence: CDR1 MRHNA, CDR2 SNTAGT. This CDR3 has 13 amino acids. V lost 2 bases, J lost 5 bases, and 6 bases lay in between. For the CDR3, the DNA is TGTGCCAGCAGTGACGGGAGGACCGGGGAGCTGTTTTTT. This gives the protein CASSDGRTGELFF.

This clonotype was seen many times. The J gene is TRBJ2-2, the V gene TRBV20-1; TRBD2 aligns across 11 bases. Germline CDR1 and CDR2: DFQATT and SNEGSKA (reference sequence). This CDR3 region has 16 residues. J was trimmed by 5 bases and V by 3 bases; bases with no gene match: 8. CDR3 nucleotide sequence: TGCAGTGCTAGGTCCCTAGCGGGGGGCCCGACCGGGGAGCTGTTTTTT. Amino acid sequence: CSARSLAGGPTGELFF.

This clonotype was seen at least ten times. The chain couples TRBV20-1 to TRBJ1-5; D remains ambiguous. Trimming took 0 bases from V and 0 from J, leaving 6 bases between them. Germline CDR1 and CDR2: DFQATT and SNEGSKA (reference sequence). The CDR3 has 14 residues. CDR3 sequence reads: CSARDRNSNQPQHF. The CDR3 DNA follows: TGCAGTGCTAGAGACAGGAATAGCAATCAGCCCCAGCATTTT.

This clonotype was counted many times. The chain combines TRBV5-5 with TRBJ2-1; TRBD1 might be the D (6 bases). The germline V gene has CDR1 SGHKS and CDR2 YYEKEE (reference sequence). This CDR3 spans 14 amino acids. Between the trimmed V and J ends, which lost 6 bases and 8 bases, there was a span of 18 bases. DNA for the CDR3: TGTGCCAGCAACCAGCCCCAGGGGTTGCATGAGCAGTTCTTC. This encodes CASNQPQGLHEQFF.

At least ten counts were recorded for this clonotype. This chain joins TRBV7-2 and TRBJ1-1; 10 bases map to TRBD1. Germline V gene data show CDR1 as SGHTA and CDR2 as FQGNSA. CDR3 length: 16 amino acids. J lost 0 bases, V lost 1 base, and 2 bases had no gene match. CDR3 sequence: CASSLGGTGVNTEAFF. CDR3 DNA: TGTGCCAGCAGCTTAGGAGGGACAGGGGTGAACACTGAAGCTTTCTTT.

Ten or more counts support this clonotype. The rearrangement uses TRBV18 and TRBJ2-7; D not resolved. Germline V gene sequence: CDR1 KGHSH, CDR2 LQKENI. The CDR3 has 13 amino acids. V was trimmed by 3 bases and J by 4 bases, leaving 10 bases between them. Here the CDR3 DNA reads TGTGCCAGCTCACCGTCACGATCATACGAGCAGTACGTC. Its protein is CASSPSRSYEQYV.

Ten or more counts support this clonotype. This chain links TRBV21-1 with TRBJ1-1; the DNA was not used to check the table's D call, TRBD1. TRBV21-1 is described as a pseudogene. The CDR3 consists of 14 residues. The CDR3 coding sequence is TGTGCCAGCAGCAAAGCGTCGGGGGGGACTGAAGCTTTCTTT. Encoded protein: CASSKASGGTEAFF.

This clonotype has at least ten counts. The chain combines TRBV5-4 with TRBJ2-1; D unclear. The CDR3 sequence is 13 residues long. Per the germline V gene, CDR1 is SGHNT and CDR2 is YYREEE (reference sequence). Trimming cost V 4 bases and J 0 bases, with 5 bases left between them. CDR3 DNA: TGTGCCAGCAGCCCCCCCTCCTACAATGAGCAGTTCTTC. This codes for CASSPPSYNEQFF. Drawing the rest from reference TRBV5-4 and TRBJ2-1, the complete variable domain is ETGVTQSPTHLIKTRGQQVTLRCSSQSGHNTVSWYQQALGQGPQFIFQYYREEENGRGNFPPRFSGLQFPNYSSELNVNALELDDSALYLCASSPPSYNEQFFGPGTRLTVL.

The table lists this clonotype with many counts. CDR3 sequence reads: CASSPPSRGPTYGYTF. As DNA, the CDR3 is TGTGCCAGCTCACCACCGAGCAGGGGGCCGACCTATGGCTACACCTTC. The chain employs TRBV18 and TRBJ1-2; the match to TRBD1 covers 8 bases. V lost 0 bases to trimming and J lost 4 bases; unmatched junction nucleotides: 7. Germline V CDR1 and CDR2: KGHSH, LQKENI. This CDR3 has 16 amino acids.

This clonotype is labeled medium-sized. This chain joins TRBV6-1 and TRBJ1-5; D is perhaps TRBD1 (6 bases). The germline V and J ends were trimmed by 8 bases and 0 bases, with 8 bases remaining between them. The CDR3 has 13 residues. In germline, CDR1 is MNHNS, CDR2 SASEGT. CDR3 sequence: CASGTSSNQPQHF. CDR3 nucleotide sequence: TGTGCCAGCGGGACAAGTAGCAATCAGCCCCAGCATTTT.

This clonotype was counted many times. The CDR3 spells CASSFRATRSTDTQYF. CDR3 in DNA: TGTGCCAGCAGCTTTCGGGCTACCCGAAGCACAGATACGCAGTATTTT. The chain couples TRBV7-2 to TRBJ2-3; no clear D gene. Germline loops: CDR1 SGHTA, CDR2 FQGNSA. The CDR3 contains 16 residues. V lost 3 bases, J lost 0 bases, and 13 bases lay in between. Full variable domain (rest looked up from reference TRBV7-2 and TRBJ2-3): GAGVSQSPSNKVTEKGKDVELRCDPISGHTALYWYRQSLGQGLEFLIYFQGNSAPDKSGLPSDRFSAERTGGSVSTLTIQRTQQEDSAVYLCASSFRATRSTDTQYFGPGTRLTVL.

The chain has TRBV20-1 and TRBJ2-1; 8 bases fit TRBD2. This CDR3 comprises 14 residues. The germline V gene encodes CDR1 DFQATT and CDR2 SNEGSKA (reference sequence). The trim removed 3 bases at V and 7 bases at J, leaving 8 bases unmatched. CDR3 coding DNA: TGCAGTGCTAGCGGGGGGGGTCTTTCGAATGAGCAGTTCTTC. Translated, it gives CSASGGGLSNEQFF.

This clonotype was counted ten times or more. This rearrangement joins TRBV7-2 to TRBJ2-3, with 8 bases fitting TRBD1. V lost 5 bases and J lost 0; bases outside the gene matches: 4. Germline V gene data show CDR1 as SGHTA and CDR2 as FQGNSA. CDR3 length: 15 amino acids. DNA for the CDR3: TGTGCCAGCAGCATCAGGGGGCCTAGCACAGATACGCAGTATTTT. This encodes CASSIRGPSTDTQYF.

This clonotype was counted a few times. The chain uses TRBV12-3 or TRBV12-4 and TRBJ2-7; D is ambiguous. CDR3 length equals 13 residues. Deletions cut 2 bases from V and 0 bases from J, with 5 bases between. For the CDR3, the DNA is TGTGCCAGCAGTTTATACTGCTCCTACGAGCAGTACGTC. Translation: CASSLYCSYEQYV.

By sample fraction, this clonotype is medium-sized. The rearrangement uses TRBV5-1 and TRBJ2-2; no clear D. Trimming pared 2 bases from V and 7 bases from J, leaving 9 bases between. The CDR3 runs to 13 residues. Per germline, CDR1 SGHRS and CDR2 YFSETQ. CDR3 coding DNA: TGCGCCAGCAGCTTTTTTGCCGGCGGGGAGCTGTTTTTT. It is translated as CASSFFAGGELFF. Drawing the rest from reference TRBV5-1 and TRBJ2-2, the complete variable domain is KAGVTQTPRYLIKTRGQQVTLSCSPISGHRSVSWYQQTPGQGLQFLFEYFSETQRNKGNFPGRFSGRQFSNSRSEMNVSTLELGDSALYLCASSFFAGGELFFGEGSRLTVL.